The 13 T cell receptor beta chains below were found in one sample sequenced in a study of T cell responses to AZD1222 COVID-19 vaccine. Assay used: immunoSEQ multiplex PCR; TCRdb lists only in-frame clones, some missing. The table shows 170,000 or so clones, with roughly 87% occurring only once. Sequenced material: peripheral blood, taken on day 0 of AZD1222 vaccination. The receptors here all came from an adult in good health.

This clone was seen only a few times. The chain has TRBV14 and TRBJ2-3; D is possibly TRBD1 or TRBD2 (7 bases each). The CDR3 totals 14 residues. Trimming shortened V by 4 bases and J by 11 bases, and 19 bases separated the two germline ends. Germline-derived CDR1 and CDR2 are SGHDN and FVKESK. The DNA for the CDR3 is TGTGCCAGCAGCCGGGACAGTCGGGGGGTGGAGCAGTATTTT. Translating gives CASSRDSRGVEQYF.

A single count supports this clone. CDR3 coding DNA: TGTGCCAGCAGCCTACAGGGTTACCAGCCCCAGCATTTT. This codes for CASSLQGYQPQHF. This chain joins TRBV28 and TRBJ1-5, with D possibly matching TRBD1 (6 bases). Deletions cut 6 bases from V and 7 bases from J, with 13 bases between. Germline loops: CDR1 MDHEN, CDR2 SYDVKM. CDR3 length: 13 amino acids.

The CDR3 DNA reads TGTGCCAGCAGTTTAAATCCCGGTAACAGTCGGCCCCAGCATTTT. Protein sequence: CASSLNPGNSRPQHF. The gene calls are TRBV27 and TRBJ1-5; D gene unclear. The germline V and J ends were trimmed by 2 bases and 9 bases, with 17 bases remaining between them. The CDR3 runs 15 residues. Germline CDR1 is MNHEY and CDR2 is SMNVEV (reference sequence).

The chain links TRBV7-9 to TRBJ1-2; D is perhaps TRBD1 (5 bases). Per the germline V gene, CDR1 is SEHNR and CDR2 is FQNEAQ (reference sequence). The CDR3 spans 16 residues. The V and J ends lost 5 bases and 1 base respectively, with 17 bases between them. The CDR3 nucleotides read TGTGCCAGCAGCCTACCTGGAGGGACTTTTAACTATGGCTACACCTTC. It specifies CASSLPGGTFNYGYTF.

CDR3 sequence (DNA): TGTGCCAGCAGCGTAGGTCTAGCGGGCCGGAATGAGCAGTTCTTC. This encodes CASSVGLAGRNEQFF. This chain joins TRBV9 and TRBJ2-1; 8 positions agree with TRBD2. V gave up 0 bases and J gave up 7 bases; unmatched junction bases: 6. Germline CDR1 SGDLS, CDR2 YYNGEE. The CDR3 extends over 15 amino acids.

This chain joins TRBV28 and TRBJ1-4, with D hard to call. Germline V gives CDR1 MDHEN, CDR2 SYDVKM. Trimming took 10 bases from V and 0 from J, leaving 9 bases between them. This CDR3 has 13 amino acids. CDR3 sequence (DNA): TGTGCCATCCTGGAGGCAACTAATGAAAAACTGTTTTTT. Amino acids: CAILEATNEKLFF.

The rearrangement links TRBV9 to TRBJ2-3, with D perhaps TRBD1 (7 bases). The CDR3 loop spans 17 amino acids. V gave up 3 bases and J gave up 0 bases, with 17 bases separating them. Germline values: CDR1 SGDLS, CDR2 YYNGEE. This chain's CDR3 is CASSAARDSRSTDTQYF. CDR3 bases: TGTGCCAGCAGCGCCGCGCGGGACAGTCGAAGCACAGATACGCAGTATTTT.

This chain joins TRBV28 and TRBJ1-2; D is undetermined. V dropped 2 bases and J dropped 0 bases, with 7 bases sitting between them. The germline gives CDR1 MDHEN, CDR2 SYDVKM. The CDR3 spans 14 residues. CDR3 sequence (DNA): TGTGCCAGCAGTTTAGACCGAGCTAACTATGGCTACACCTTC. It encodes CASSLDRANYGYTF.

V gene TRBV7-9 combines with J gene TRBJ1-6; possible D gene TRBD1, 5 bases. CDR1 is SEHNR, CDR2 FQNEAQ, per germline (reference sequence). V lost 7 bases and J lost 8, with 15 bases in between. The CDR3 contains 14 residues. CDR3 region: CASKSGGADSPLHF. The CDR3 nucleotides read TGTGCCAGCAAGTCCGGGGGAGCAGATTCACCCCTCCACTTT.

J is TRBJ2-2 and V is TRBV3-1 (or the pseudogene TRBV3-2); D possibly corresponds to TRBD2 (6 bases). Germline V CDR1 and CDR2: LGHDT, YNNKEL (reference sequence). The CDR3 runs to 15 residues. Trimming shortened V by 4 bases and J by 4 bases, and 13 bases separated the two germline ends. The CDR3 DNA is TGTGCCAGCAGCCGCCAGCGGGCGGGCACCGGGGAGCTGTTTTTT. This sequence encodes CASSRQRAGTGELFF.

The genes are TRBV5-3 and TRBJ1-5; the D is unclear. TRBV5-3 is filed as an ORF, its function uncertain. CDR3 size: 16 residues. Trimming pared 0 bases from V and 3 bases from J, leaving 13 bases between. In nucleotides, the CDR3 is TGTGCCAGAAGCTTGGATCCCGGCGGATTCAATCAGCCCCAGCATTTT. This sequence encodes CARSLDPGGFNQPQHF.

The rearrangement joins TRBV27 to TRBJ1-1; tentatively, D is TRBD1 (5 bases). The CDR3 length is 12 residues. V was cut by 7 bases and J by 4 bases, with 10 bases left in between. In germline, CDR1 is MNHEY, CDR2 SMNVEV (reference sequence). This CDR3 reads CASKGASTEAFF. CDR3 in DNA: TGTGCCAGCAAAGGGGCGAGCACTGAAGCTTTCTTT.

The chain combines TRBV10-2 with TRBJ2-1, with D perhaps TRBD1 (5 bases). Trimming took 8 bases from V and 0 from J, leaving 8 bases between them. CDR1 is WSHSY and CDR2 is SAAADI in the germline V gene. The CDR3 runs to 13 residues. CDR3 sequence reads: CASADSSYNEQFF. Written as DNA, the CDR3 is TGCGCCAGCGCAGACAGCTCCTACAATGAGCAGTTCTTC.